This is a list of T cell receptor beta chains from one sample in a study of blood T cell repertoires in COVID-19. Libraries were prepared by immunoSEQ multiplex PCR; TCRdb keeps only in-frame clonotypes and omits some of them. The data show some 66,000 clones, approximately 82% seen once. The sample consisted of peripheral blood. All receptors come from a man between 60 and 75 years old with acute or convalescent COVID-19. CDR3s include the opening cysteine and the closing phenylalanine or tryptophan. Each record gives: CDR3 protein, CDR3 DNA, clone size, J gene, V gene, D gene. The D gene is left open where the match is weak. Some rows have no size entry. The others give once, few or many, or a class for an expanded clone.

CASSGQTGELFF TGCGCCAGCAGCGGGCAGACCGGGGAGCTGTTTTTT few TRBJ2-2 TRBV5-1 NA
CAINRGTNTEAFF TGTGCCATCAACCGCGGTACGAACACTGAAGCTTTCTTT NA TRBJ1-1 TRBV5-4 NA
CATSLQGNNQPQHF TGTGCCACTTCCCTCCAGGGGAACAATCAGCCCCAGCATTTT NA TRBJ1-5 TRBV10-3 NA
CASSSPGHLSYNEQFF TGTGCCAGCAGCTCTCCTGGGCACCTCTCCTACAATGAGCAGTTCTTC NA TRBJ2-1 TRBV5-6 NA
CASSLGVNTEAFF TGTGCCAGCAGCTTAGGAGTGAACACTGAAGCTTTCTTT few TRBJ1-1 TRBV11-2 NA
CASGYRGHGYTF TGTGCCAGCGGATACAGGGGGCATGGCTACACCTTC NA TRBJ1-2 TRBV27 TRBD1
CASSTGGALVNQPQHF TGTGCCAGCAGCACTGGAGGGGCGTTGGTCAATCAGCCCCAGCATTTT NA TRBJ1-5 TRBV5-6 NA
CASSSPGSTWGYTF TGTGCCAGCAGCTCACCGGGATCCACTTGGGGCTACACCTTC few TRBJ1-2 TRBV7-9 NA
CASSLAPGVFGYTF TGTGCCAGCAGCTTAGCGCCAGGGGTGTTTGGCTACACCTTC NA TRBJ1-2 TRBV7-2 NA
CASSSGQGFSETQYF TGTGCCAGTAGTTCGGGACAGGGGTTTTCCGAGACCCAGTACTTC NA TRBJ2-5 TRBV19 TRBD1
CASSYRGRGGEFF TGTGCCAGCAGTTACCGAGGACGGGGGGGGGAGTTCTTC few TRBJ2-1 TRBV6-2/TRBV6-3 TRBD2
CASSRDSTEAFF TGTGCCAGCAGCCGGGACAGCACTGAAGCTTTCTTT NA TRBJ1-1 TRBV3-1/TRBV3-2 TRBD1
CASSPLAGGQPQHF TGTGCCAGCAGCCCCCTCGCAGGAGGGCAGCCCCAGCATTTT medium-sized TRBJ1-5 TRBV6-5 NA
CASTSGGNQPQHF TGTGCCAGCACCTCGGGAGGCAATCAGCCCCAGCATTTT NA TRBJ1-5 TRBV12-3/TRBV12-4 NA
CASSWGQGGQPQHF TGTGCCAGCAGTTGGGGACAGGGTGGTCAGCCCCAGCATTTT NA TRBJ1-5 TRBV6-2/TRBV6-3 TRBD1
CASSSRLRKTNEQFF TGTGCCAGCAGCTCCCGACTTCGAAAGACCAATGAGCAGTTCTTC NA TRBJ2-1 TRBV7-6 NA
CASNDMQRGGRDTQYF TGTGCCAGCAATGACATGCAGCGGGGGGGAAGGGATACGCAGTATTTT NA TRBJ2-3 TRBV5-6 TRBD2
CASSLEPGSRAEAFF TGTGCCAGCAGCTTGGAGCCAGGAAGCCGAGCCGAAGCTTTCTTT NA TRBJ1-1 TRBV5-6 NA
CASSDSEQGGPDTQYF TGTGCCAGCAGTGACTCGGAACAGGGAGGGCCAGATACGCAGTATTTT few TRBJ2-3 TRBV6-4 NA
CASSAGRDRSSQPQHF TGTGCCAGTAGCGCCGGCCGGGACAGGTCATCCCAGCCCCAGCATTTT NA TRBJ1-5 TRBV19 TRBD1
CASSLEESSYNEQFF TGTGCCAGCAGCTTAGAGGAGAGCTCCTACAATGAGCAGTTCTTC NA TRBJ2-1 TRBV7-2 NA
CASSQEGGARGNQPQHF TGCGCCAGCAGCCAAGAGGGGGGGGCCCGAGGAAATCAGCCCCAGCATTTT NA TRBJ1-5 TRBV4-1 NA
CASSLGASPLHF TGTGCCAGCAGCTTGGGGGCTTCACCCCTCCACTTT NA TRBJ1-6 TRBV5-6 NA
CASSGGGSEKLFF TGTGCCAGCAGCGGGGGGGGGAGTGAAAAACTGTTTTTT NA TRBJ1-4 TRBV5-4 NA
CASSESGSYGYTF TGTGCCAGCAGTGAGTCAGGAAGCTATGGCTACACCTTC NA TRBJ1-2 TRBV2 NA
CASSPWTGYNTGELFF TGTGCCAGCAGCCCATGGACAGGGTATAACACCGGGGAGCTGTTTTTT NA TRBJ2-2 TRBV11-2 TRBD1
CASSPGQLVQYF TGTGCCAGCAGTCCCGGACAGTTGGTACAGTACTTC NA TRBJ2-4 TRBV12-3/TRBV12-4 NA
CASRPTGSTEAFF TGTGCCAGCAGGCCTACAGGGTCCACTGAAGCTTTCTTT few TRBJ1-1 TRBV6-2/TRBV6-3 NA
CASSQAPQDGNYTF TGTGCCAGCAGCCAAGCCCCCCAGGACGGGAACTACACCTTC NA TRBJ1-2 TRBV3-1/TRBV3-2 NA
CASSLGLTGGFSYEQFF TGTGCCAGCAGCTTGGGGCTCACAGGGGGCTTTTCATATGAGCAGTTCTTC NA TRBJ2-1 TRBV5-4 TRBD1
CASRQGTNDNSPLHF TGCGCCAGCAGACAAGGGACAAATGATAATTCACCCCTCCACTTT NA TRBJ1-6 TRBV5-1 NA
CASSQRTSGVETQYF TGTGCCAGCAGCCAACGGACTAGCGGGGTGGAGACCCAGTACTTC NA TRBJ2-5 TRBV3-1/TRBV3-2 TRBD2
CASKSGANVLTF TGTGCCAGTAAATCTGGGGCCAACGTCCTGACTTTC once TRBJ2-6 TRBV14 NA
CASSKDQGPYNEKLFF TGTGCCAGCAGCAAAGATCAGGGTCCTTACAATGAAAAACTGTTTTTT NA TRBJ1-4 TRBV21-1 NA
CASSMVTPRRATGELFF TGTGCCAGTAGTATGGTGACACCCAGGCGGGCCACCGGGGAGCTGTTTTTT NA TRBJ2-2 TRBV19 NA
CASSLDPSGGANIQYF TGCGCCAGCAGCTTGGATCCTAGCGGGGGGGCCAACATTCAGTACTTC NA TRBJ2-4 TRBV5-1 TRBD2
CSARDSGGYTF TGCAGTGCTAGAGATTCAGGGGGCTACACCTTC NA TRBJ1-2 TRBV20-1 NA
CASSSDREGTEAFF TGTGCCAGCAGCTCGGACAGGGAAGGCACTGAAGCTTTCTTT NA TRBJ1-1 TRBV5-6 TRBD1
CAWNQRGVNTEAFF TGTGCCTGGAACCAGCGGGGGGTGAACACTGAAGCTTTCTTT NA TRBJ1-1 TRBV30 NA
CASSLDQGPQHF TGTGCCAGCAGCTTAGACCAGGGGCCCCAGCATTTT NA TRBJ1-5 TRBV11-2 NA
CASSYTDYGYTF TGTGCCAGCAGTTACACAGATTATGGCTACACCTTC NA TRBJ1-2 TRBV6-2/TRBV6-3 NA
CASTVGEGGRSPLHF TGTGCCAGCACTGTAGGGGAGGGGGGGCGTTCACCCCTCCACTTT once TRBJ1-6 TRBV9 NA
CASRVTGVNEQFF TGTGCCAGCAGGGTTACAGGGGTTAATGAGCAGTTCTTC NA TRBJ2-1 TRBV2 TRBD1
CASSRLQGAMPYGYTF TGCGCCAGCAGCCGACTACAGGGGGCCATGCCCTATGGCTACACCTTC NA TRBJ1-2 TRBV4-1 TRBD1
CAWSEGDSGANVLTF TGTGCCTGGAGTGAGGGAGACTCTGGGGCCAACGTCCTGACTTTC NA TRBJ2-6 TRBV30 NA